This T cell receptor beta chain is from a study of cytomegalovirus exposure and HLA in healthy donors. Broader study findings: Some highly shared sequence variants likely arose as a pipeline artifact.

13 Jbeta primers and 60 Vbeta primers were used for the PCR. Original processing notes: An analysis performed later counted roughly 80 million unique TCR beta chains (roughly 11 million of them shared). This table comes from immunoSEQ multiplex PCR, and its TCRdb copy is limited to in-frame clones, with some not included. That table supplies the V and J calls and clone size; D and trimming were determined from the DNA. Among 95,000 to 150,000 clones listed, about four fifths were seen once. In this sample, this clone turned up a few times. Its antigen remains unidentified. V shed 4 bases, J shed 4 bases, and the junction held 8 bases outside the gene matches. Germline assignment: CDR1 MNHEY and CDR2 SVGAGI. CDR3 length: 16 residues.

The source of this sequence is a woman aged 40 to 50 in good health and CMV-seropositive. The specimen was PBMCs. The V gene is TRBV6-5, the J gene TRBJ1-2; 11 bases are a match to TRBD1. The DNA of the CDR3 is TGTGCCAGCAGTTTCATAAGGACAGGGGGCGGCTATGGCTACACCTTC. It encodes CASSFIRTGGGYGYTF.